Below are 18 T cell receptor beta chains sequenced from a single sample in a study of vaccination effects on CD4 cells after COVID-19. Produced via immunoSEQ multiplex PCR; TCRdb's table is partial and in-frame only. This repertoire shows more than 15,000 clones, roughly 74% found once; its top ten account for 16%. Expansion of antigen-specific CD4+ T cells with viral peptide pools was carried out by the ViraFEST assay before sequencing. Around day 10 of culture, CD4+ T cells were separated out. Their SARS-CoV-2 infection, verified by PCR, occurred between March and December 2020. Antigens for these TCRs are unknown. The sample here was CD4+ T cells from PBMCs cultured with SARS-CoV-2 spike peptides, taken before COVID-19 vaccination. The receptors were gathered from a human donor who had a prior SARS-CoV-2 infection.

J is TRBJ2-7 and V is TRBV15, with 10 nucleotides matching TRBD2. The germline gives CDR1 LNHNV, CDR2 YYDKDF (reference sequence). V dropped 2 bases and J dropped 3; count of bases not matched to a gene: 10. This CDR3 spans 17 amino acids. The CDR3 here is CATSRSKGLAIHYEQYF. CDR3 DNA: TGTGCCACCAGCAGATCCAAGGGACTAGCGATACACTACGAGCAGTACTTC.

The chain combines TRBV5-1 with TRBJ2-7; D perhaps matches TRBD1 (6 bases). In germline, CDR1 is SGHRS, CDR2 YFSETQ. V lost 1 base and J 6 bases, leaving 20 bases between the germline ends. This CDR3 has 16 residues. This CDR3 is CASSLKTGNLFSEQYF. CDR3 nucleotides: TGCGCCAGCAGCTTGAAAACAGGGAACCTTTTCAGCGAGCAGTACTTC. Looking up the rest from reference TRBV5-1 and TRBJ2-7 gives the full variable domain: KAGVTQTPRYLIKTRGQQVTLSCSPISGHRSVSWYQQTPGQGLQFLFEYFSETQRNKGNFPGRFSGRQFSNSRSEMNVSTLELGDSALYLCASSLKTGNLFSEQYFGPGTRLTVT.

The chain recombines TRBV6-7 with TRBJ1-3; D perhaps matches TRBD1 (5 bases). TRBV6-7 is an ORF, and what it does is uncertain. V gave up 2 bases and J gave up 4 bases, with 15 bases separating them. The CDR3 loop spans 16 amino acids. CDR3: CASSYPLPQGGNTIYF. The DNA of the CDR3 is TGTGCCAGCAGTTACCCACTACCGCAGGGCGGAAACACCATATATTTT.

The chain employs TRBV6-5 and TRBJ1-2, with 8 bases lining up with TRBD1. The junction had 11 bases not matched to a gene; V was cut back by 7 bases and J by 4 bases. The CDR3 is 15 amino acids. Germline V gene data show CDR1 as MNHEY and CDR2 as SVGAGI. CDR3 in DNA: TGTGCCAGCACCAAACAGGGGGGGATTGGCTATGGCTACACCTTC. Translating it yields CASTKQGGIGYGYTF.

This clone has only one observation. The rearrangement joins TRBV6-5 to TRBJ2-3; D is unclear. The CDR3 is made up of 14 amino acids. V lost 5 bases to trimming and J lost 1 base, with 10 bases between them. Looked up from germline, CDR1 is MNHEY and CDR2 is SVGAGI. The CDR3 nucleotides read TGTGCCAGCAGTAACGAGTGGGGCACAGATACGCAGTATTTT. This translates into CASSNEWGTDTQYF.

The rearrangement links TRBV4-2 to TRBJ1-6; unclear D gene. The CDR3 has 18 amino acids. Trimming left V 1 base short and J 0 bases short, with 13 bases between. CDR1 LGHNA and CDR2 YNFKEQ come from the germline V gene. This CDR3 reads CASSQALAISSYNSPLHF. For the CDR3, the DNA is TGTGCCAGCAGCCAAGCCTTGGCGATCAGCTCCTATAATTCACCCCTCCACTTT.

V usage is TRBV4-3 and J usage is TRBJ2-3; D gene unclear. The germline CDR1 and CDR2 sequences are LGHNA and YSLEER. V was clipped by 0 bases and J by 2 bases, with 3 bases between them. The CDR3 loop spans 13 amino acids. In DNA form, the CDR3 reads TGCGCCAGCAGCCAAGATTTCACAGATACGCAGTATTTT. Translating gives CASSQDFTDTQYF.

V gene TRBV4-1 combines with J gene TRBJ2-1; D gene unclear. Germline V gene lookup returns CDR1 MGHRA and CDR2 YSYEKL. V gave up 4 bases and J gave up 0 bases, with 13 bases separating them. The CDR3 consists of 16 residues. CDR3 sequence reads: CASSLTPDLSYNEQFF. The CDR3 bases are TGCGCCAGCAGCCTCACCCCGGACCTCTCCTACAATGAGCAGTTCTTC.

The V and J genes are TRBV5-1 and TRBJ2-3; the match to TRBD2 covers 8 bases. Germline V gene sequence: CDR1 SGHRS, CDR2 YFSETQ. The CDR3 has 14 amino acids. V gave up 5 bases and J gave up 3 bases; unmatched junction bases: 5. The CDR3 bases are TGCGCCAGCAGAAGGACTAGCAGGACAGATACGCAGTATTTT. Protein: CASRRTSRTDTQYF.

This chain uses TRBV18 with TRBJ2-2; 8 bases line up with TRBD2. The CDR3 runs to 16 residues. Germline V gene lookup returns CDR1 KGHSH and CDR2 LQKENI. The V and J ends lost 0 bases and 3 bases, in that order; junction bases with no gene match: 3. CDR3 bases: TGTGCCAGCTCACCACCTCGCGGGGGGTACACCGGGGAGCTGTTTTTT. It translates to CASSPPRGGYTGELFF.

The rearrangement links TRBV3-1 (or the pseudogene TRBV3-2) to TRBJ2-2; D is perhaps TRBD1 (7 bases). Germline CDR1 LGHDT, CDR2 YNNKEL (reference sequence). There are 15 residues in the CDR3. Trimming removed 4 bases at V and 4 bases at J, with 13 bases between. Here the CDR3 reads CASSRRQGLTGELFF. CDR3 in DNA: TGTGCCAGCAGCCGAAGACAGGGACTCACCGGGGAGCTGTTTTTT.

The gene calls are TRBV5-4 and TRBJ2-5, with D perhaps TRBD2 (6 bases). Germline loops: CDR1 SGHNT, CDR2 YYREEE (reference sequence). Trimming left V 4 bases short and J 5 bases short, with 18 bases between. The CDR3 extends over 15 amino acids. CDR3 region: CASSVVPGAGETQYF. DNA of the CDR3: TGTGCCAGCAGCGTAGTGCCCGGGGCGGGGGAGACCCAGTACTTC.

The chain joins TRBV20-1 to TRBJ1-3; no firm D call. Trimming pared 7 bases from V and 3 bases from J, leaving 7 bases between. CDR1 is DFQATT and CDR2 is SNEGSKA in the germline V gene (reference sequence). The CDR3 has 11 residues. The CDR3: CSVGRGNTIYF. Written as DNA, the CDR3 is TGCAGTGTAGGTCGTGGAAACACCATATATTTT.

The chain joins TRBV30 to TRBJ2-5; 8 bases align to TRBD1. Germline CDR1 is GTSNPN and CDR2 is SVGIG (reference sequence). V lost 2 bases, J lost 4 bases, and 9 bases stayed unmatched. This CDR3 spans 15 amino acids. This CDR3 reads CAWSSGQGHAETQYF. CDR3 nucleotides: TGTGCCTGGAGTTCAGGACAGGGCCATGCAGAGACCCAGTACTTC.

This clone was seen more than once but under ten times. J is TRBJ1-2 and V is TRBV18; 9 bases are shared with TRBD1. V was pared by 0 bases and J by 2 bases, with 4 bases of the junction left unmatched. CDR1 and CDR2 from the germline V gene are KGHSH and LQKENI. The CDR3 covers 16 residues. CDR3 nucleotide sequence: TGTGCCAGCTCACCACCGGGGGACAGGGCAAACTATGGCTACACCTTC. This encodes CASSPPGDRANYGYTF.

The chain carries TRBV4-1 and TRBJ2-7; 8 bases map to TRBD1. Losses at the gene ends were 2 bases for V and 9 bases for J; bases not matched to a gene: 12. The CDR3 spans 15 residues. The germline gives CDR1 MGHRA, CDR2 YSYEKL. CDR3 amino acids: CASSQPGQESLRQYF. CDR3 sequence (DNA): TGCGCCAGCAGCCAACCGGGACAGGAGAGCCTACGGCAGTACTTC.

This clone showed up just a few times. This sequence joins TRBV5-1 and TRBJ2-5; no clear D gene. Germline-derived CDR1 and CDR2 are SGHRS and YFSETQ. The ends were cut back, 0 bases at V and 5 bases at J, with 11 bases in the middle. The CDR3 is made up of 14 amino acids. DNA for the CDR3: TGCGCCAGCAGCTTGGAATCGGTTTTTGAGACCCAGTACTTC. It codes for CASSLESVFETQYF.

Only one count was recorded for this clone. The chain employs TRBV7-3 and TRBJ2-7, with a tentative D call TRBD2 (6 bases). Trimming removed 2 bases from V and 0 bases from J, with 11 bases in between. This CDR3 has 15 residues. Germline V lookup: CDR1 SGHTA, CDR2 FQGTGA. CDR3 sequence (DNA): TGTGCCAGCAGCTTAGATACCGGGGGCTCCTACGAGCAGTACTTC. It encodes CASSLDTGGSYEQYF. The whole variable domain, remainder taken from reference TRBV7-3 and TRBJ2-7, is GAGVSQTPSNKVTEKGKYVELRCDPISGHTALYWYRQSLGQGPEFLIYFQGTGAADDSGLPNDRFFAVRPEGSVSTLKIQRTERGDSAVYLCASSLDTGGSYEQYFGPGTRLTVT.